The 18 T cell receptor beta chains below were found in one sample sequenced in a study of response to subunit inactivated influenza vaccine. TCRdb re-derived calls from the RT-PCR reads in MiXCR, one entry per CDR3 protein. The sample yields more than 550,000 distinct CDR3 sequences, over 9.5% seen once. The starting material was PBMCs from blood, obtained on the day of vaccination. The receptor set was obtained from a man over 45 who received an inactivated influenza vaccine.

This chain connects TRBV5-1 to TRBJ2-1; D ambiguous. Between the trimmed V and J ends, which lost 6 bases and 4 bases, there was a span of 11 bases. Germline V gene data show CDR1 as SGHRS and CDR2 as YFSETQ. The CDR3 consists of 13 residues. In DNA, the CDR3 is TGCGCCAGCACCCAGATAGGATACAATGAGCAGTTCTTC. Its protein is CASTQIGYNEQFF. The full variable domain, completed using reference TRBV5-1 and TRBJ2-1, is KAGVTQTPRYLIKTRGQQVTLSCSPISGHRSVSWYQQTPGQGLQFLFEYFSETQRNKGNFPGRFSGRQFSNSRSEMNVSTLELGDSALYLCASTQIGYNEQFFGPGTRLTVL.

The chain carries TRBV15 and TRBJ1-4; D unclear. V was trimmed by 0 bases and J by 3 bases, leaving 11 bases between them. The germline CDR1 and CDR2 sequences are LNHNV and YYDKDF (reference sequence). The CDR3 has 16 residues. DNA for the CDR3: TGTGCCACCAGCAGAGATCCTAGGGCCTCTAATGAAAAACTGTTTTTT. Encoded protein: CATSRDPRASNEKLFF.

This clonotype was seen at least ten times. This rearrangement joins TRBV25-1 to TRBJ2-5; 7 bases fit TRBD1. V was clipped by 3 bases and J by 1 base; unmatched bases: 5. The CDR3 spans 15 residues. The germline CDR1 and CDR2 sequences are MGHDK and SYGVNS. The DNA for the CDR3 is TGTGCCAGCAGTGAGGTCACAGGGGCCCAAGAGACCCAGTACTTC. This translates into CASSEVTGAQETQYF. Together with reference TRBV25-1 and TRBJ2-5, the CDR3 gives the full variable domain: EADIYQTPRYLVIGTGKKITLECSQTMGHDKMYWYQQDPGMELHLIHYSYGVNSTEKGDLSSESTVSRIRTEHFPLTLESARPSHTSQYLCASSEVTGAQETQYFGPGTRLLVL.

The CDR3 loop reads CSATSTSGAYNEQFF. The CDR3 DNA reads as TGCAGTGCTACCTCGACTAGCGGGGCATACAATGAGCAGTTCTTC. The chain has TRBV20-1 and TRBJ2-1; 11 bases fit TRBD2. Germline CDR1 is DFQATT and CDR2 is SNEGSKA (reference sequence). The CDR3 contains 15 residues. With V trimmed by 4 bases and J by 4 bases, 6 bases remained unmatched.

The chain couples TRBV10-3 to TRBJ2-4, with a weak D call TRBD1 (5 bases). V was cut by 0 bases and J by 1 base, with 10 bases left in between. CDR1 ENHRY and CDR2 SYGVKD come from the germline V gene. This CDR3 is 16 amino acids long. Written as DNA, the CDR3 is TGTGCCATCAGTGAGTCAGGGGTGATGGCCAAAAACATTCAGTACTTC. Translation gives CAISESGVMAKNIQYF.

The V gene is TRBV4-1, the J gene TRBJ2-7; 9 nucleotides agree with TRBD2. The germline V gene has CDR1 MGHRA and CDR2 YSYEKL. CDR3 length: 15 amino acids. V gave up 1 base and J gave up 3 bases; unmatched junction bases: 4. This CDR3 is CASSQGLADFYEQYF. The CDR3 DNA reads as TGCGCCAGCAGCCAAGGACTAGCGGATTTCTACGAGCAGTACTTC.

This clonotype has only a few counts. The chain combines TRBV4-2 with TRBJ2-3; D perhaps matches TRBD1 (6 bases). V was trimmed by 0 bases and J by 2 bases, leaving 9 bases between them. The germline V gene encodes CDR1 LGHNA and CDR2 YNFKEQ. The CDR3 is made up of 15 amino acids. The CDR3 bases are TGTGCCAGCAGCCAAGATAAGGGACACACAGATACGCAGTATTTT. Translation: CASSQDKGHTDTQYF.

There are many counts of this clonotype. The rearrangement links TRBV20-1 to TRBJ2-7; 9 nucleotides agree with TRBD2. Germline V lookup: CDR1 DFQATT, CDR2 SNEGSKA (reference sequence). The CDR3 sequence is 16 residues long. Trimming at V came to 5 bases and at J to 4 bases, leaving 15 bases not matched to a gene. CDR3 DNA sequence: TGCAGTGCTGGAAAAAATAGCGGGGGCCTTACTTACGAGCAGTACTTC. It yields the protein CSAGKNSGGLTYEQYF.

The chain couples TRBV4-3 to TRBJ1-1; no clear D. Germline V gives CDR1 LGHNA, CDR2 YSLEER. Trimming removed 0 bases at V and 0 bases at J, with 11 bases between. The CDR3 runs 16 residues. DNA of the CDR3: TGCGCCAGCAGCCAAGATCTTTCCCGAATGAACACTGAAGCTTTCTTT. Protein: CASSQDLSRMNTEAFF.

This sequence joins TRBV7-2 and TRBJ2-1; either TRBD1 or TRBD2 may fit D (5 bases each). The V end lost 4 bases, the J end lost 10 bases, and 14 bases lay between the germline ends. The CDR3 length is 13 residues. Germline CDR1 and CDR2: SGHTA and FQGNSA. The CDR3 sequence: CASSSPGRPEQFF. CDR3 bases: TGTGCCAGCAGCTCCCCGGGACGACCCGAGCAGTTCTTC.

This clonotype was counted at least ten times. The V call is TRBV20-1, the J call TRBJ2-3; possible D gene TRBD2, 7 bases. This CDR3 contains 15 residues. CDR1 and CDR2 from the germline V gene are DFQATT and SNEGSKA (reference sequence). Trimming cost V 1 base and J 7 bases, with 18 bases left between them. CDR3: CSARVTGGRRNTQYF. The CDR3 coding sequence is TGCAGTGCTAGAGTTACGGGGGGCCGCCGAAATACGCAGTATTTT.

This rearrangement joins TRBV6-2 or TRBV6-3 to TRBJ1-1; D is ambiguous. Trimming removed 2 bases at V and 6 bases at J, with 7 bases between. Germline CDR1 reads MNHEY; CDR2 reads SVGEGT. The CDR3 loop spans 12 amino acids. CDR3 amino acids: CASSYPTPEAFF. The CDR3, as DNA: TGTGCCAGCAGTTACCCAACACCTGAAGCTTTCTTT.

CDR3 amino acids: CASSRPGANVLTF. CDR3 DNA sequence: TGTGCCAGCAGCCGACCTGGGGCCAACGTCCTGACTTTC. The chain uses TRBV11-1 and TRBJ2-6, with D unresolved. The CDR3 is made up of 13 amino acids. Germline V CDR1 and CDR2: SGHAT, FQDESV (reference sequence). V was pared by 5 bases and J by 2 bases, with 4 bases between.

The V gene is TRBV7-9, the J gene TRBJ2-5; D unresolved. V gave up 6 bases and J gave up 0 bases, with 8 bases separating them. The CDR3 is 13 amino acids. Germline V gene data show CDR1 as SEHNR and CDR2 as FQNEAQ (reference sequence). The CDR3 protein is CASSPPHQETQYF. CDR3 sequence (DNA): TGTGCCAGCAGTCCCCCCCACCAAGAGACCCAGTACTTC. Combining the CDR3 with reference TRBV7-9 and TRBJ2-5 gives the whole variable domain DTGVSQNPRHKITKRGQNVTFRCDPISEHNRLYWYRQTLGQGPEFLTYFQNEAQLEKSRLLSDRFSAERPKGSFSTLEIQRTEQGDSAMYLCASSPPHQETQYFGPGTRLLVL.

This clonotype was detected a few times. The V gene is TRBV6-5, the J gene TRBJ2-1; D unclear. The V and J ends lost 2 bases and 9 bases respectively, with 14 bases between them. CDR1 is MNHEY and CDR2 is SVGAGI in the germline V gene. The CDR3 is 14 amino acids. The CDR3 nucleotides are TGTGCCAGCAGTTACGGGTCAACTTGGGGTGAGCAGTTCTTC. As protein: CASSYGSTWGEQFF.

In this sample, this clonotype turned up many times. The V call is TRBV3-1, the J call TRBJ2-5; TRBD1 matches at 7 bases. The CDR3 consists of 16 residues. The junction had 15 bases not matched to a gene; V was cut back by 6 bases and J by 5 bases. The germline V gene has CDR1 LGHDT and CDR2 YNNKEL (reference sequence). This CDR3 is CASSPFRQGGSETQYF. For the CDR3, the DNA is TGTGCCAGCAGTCCCTTCCGACAGGGCGGGTCGGAGACCCAGTACTTC.

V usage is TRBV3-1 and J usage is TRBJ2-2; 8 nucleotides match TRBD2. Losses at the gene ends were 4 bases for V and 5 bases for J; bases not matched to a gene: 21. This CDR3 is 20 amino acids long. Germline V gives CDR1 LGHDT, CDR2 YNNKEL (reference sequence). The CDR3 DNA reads TGTGCCAGCAGCCGAAAGAGAGTTCTAGCGGGTCCCTCAGATACCGGGGAGCTGTTTTTT. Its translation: CASSRKRVLAGPSDTGELFF.

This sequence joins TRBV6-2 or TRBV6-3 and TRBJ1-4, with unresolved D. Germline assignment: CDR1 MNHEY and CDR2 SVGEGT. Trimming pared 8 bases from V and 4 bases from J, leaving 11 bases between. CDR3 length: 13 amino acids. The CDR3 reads CASHGPYNEKLFF. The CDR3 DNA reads TGTGCCAGCCACGGGCCGTATAATGAAAAACTGTTTTTT.